This is a list of T cell receptor beta chains from one sample in a study of vaccination effects on CD4 cells after COVID-19. No antigen has been assigned to these receptors. Profiled with immunoSEQ multiplex PCR; TCRdb holds only in-frame clones, not every one. The sample records roughly 31,000 clones, approximately 63% being singletons. The source material was CD4+ T cells from PBMCs cultured without peptide, sampled before COVID-19 vaccination. The receptors were sampled from a human donor who received a COVID-19 vaccine. CDR3s include the opening cysteine and the closing phenylalanine or tryptophan. The D gene is left open where the match is weak. Only some rows state a clone size, as once, few, many or a class for expanded clones.

d_call	v_call	clone_size	j_call	cdr3_aa	cdr3_nt
-	TRBV7-6	-	TRBJ2-7	CASSLAQGEQYF	TGTGCCAGCAGCTTAGCTCAGGGTGAGCAGTACTTC
TRBD1	TRBV7-8	-	TRBJ1-1	CASSEGGTGAPNTEAFF	TGTGCCAGCAGCGAGGGGGGGACAGGGGCCCCGAACACTGAAGCTTTCTTT
-	TRBV29-1	-	TRBJ2-7	CSVEDGTYEQYF	TGCAGCGTTGAAGATGGGACCTACGAGCAGTACTTC
TRBD2	TRBV5-5	few	TRBJ2-3	CASRTSGTDTQYF	TGTGCCAGCAGGACTAGCGGCACAGATACGCAGTATTTT
TRBD1	TRBV5-1	-	TRBJ1-1	CASSWGSGGGGAEAFF	TGCGCCAGCAGCTGGGGGTCAGGGGGCGGAGGGGCTGAAGCTTTCTTT
-	TRBV10-3	-	TRBJ1-2	CATQTEGGSFGYTF	TGTGCCACCCAAACGGAAGGGGGATCGTTTGGCTACACCTTC
-	TRBV2	few	TRBJ1-5	CASSVEGHSNQPQHF	TGTGCCAGCAGTGTAGAGGGGCATAGCAATCAGCCCCAGCATTTT
TRBD1	TRBV7-9	-	TRBJ1-1	CASSLNRGIGTEAFF	TGTGCCAGCAGCCTTAACAGGGGGATTGGCACTGAAGCTTTCTTT
TRBD1	TRBV10-3	-	TRBJ1-2	CAISLTGGFDYGYTF	TGTGCCATCAGTCTAACAGGGGGCTTCGACTATGGCTACACCTTC
TRBD2	TRBV13	-	TRBJ2-5	CASRGSGGGETQYF	TGTGCCAGCAGAGGTAGCGGGGGCGGGGAGACCCAGTACTTC
-	TRBV11-2	-	TRBJ1-2	CASSSWITNYGYTF	TGTGCCAGCAGCTCTTGGATTACAAACTATGGCTACACCTTC
-	TRBV7-9	-	TRBJ2-7	CASSLTRGSYEQYF	TGTGCCAGCAGCTTAACTAGGGGCTCCTACGAGCAGTACTTC
-	TRBV2	once	TRBJ2-1	CASSWHLPSGNEQFF	TGTGCCAGCAGTTGGCATCTCCCGAGCGGCAATGAGCAGTTCTTC
-	TRBV14	once	TRBJ2-1	CASSHRRSYNEQFF	TGTGCCAGCAGCCATCGGCGATCCTACAATGAGCAGTTCTTC
-	TRBV3-1/TRBV3-2	few	TRBJ2-7	CASSQPPGEQYF	TGTGCCAGCAGCCAGCCGCCGGGGGAGCAGTACTTC
-	TRBV3-1/TRBV3-2	-	TRBJ1-1	CASSQDYQPPGEFEDTEAFF	TGTGCCAGCAGCCAAGACTATCAACCCCCAGGGGAATTCGAGGACACTGAAGCTTTCTTT
TRBD2	TRBV3-1/TRBV3-2	-	TRBJ2-1	CASSQDLLAGGGWFF	TGTGCCAGCAGCCAAGATCTACTAGCGGGGGGGGGTTGGTTCTTC
-	TRBV5-6	-	TRBJ2-1	CASSLVGGRGYNEQFF	TGTGCCAGCAGCTTGGTGGGGGGCAGAGGCTACAATGAGCAGTTCTTC
TRBD1	TRBV24-1	-	TRBJ2-3	CATSDYTGAGTDTQYF	TGTGCCACCAGTGATTATACAGGGGCCGGCACAGATACGCAGTATTTT
-	TRBV12-5	-	TRBJ2-7	CASGLVPLGWQYF	TGTGCTAGTGGTTTGGTACCCCTGGGGTGGCAGTACTTC
-	TRBV4-1	-	TRBJ1-3	CASSQRLRGSGNTIYF	TGCGCCAGCAGCCAACGACTACGAGGATCTGGAAACACCATATATTTT
TRBD2	TRBV9	few	TRBJ2-1	CASSQTLWLAGAYNEQFF	TGTGCCAGCAGCCAAACCCTTTGGCTAGCGGGAGCCTACAATGAGCAGTTCTTC
-	TRBV19	-	TRBJ2-2	CASSRQDTNTGELFF	TGTGCCAGTAGTAGACAGGACACGAACACCGGGGAGCTGTTTTTT
-	TRBV11-3	-	TRBJ2-1	CASSLPGLNNEQFF	TGTGCCAGCAGCTTACCGGGACTTAACAATGAGCAGTTCTTC
TRBD1	TRBV24-1	once	TRBJ2-1	CATSDTGQGNNEQFF	TGTGCCACCAGTGATACCGGACAGGGAAACAATGAGCAGTTCTTC